Each of the 30 T cell receptor beta chains below was sequenced from the same sample in a study of T-cell memory formation after mild COVID-19. Each CDR3 protein is one row after TCRdb ran MiXCR on the 5' RACE reads. Of roughly 400,000 distinct CDR3 sequences in the sample, around 17% were seen once. Sequenced input: PBMCs or a T cell subset sorted from them (not recorded which). These receptors were collected from a man aged 18 to 29 who had mild COVID-19 (a few samples of this study predate the infection). Cell type and time point are not known.

The V and J genes are TRBV5-1 and TRBJ2-1; 12 nucleotides agree with TRBD2. Germline V CDR1 and CDR2: SGHRS, YFSETQ. The CDR3 is made up of 17 amino acids. The trim removed 4 bases at V and 0 bases at J, leaving 5 bases unmatched. CDR3 in amino acids: CASSGGLAGSSYNEQFF. CDR3 nucleotides: TGCGCCAGCAGCGGTGGACTAGCGGGGAGCTCCTACAATGAGCAGTTCTTC.

The table lists this clonotype with a few counts. The V and J genes are TRBV5-4 and TRBJ1-4; D possibly corresponds to TRBD1 (6 bases). This CDR3 has 16 amino acids. Germline CDR1 and CDR2: SGHNT and YYREEE (reference sequence). Trimming pared 0 bases from V and 0 bases from J, leaving 9 bases between. As DNA, the CDR3 is TGTGCCAGCAGCTTGGGTGAGGGGGCAACTAATGAAAAACTGTTTTTT. Residues: CASSLGEGATNEKLFF.

This CDR3 is CSARETTNTEAFF. CDR3 in DNA: TGCAGTGCTAGAGAGACGACAAACACTGAAGCTTTCTTT. The chain couples TRBV20-1 to TRBJ1-1; D unclear. V lost 0 bases to trimming and J lost 2 bases, with 7 bases between them. In germline, CDR1 is DFQATT, CDR2 SNEGSKA (reference sequence). There are 13 residues in the CDR3.

The table lists this clonotype with a few counts. The chain couples TRBV12-3 or TRBV12-4 to TRBJ2-5, with D possibly being TRBD1 (6 bases). The CDR3 is 15 residues long. V was cut by 4 bases and J by 2 bases, with 14 bases left in between. Here the CDR3 DNA reads TGTGCCAGCAGTTCCAGACAGGACAGACAAGAGACCCAGTACTTC. It translates to CASSSRQDRQETQYF.

CDR3 region: CASSPGDYEQYV. In nucleotides, the CDR3 is TGTGCCAGCAGTCCAGGGGACTACGAGCAGTACGTC. The chain joins TRBV6-6 to TRBJ2-7, with D perhaps matching TRBD1 (6 bases). CDR3 length: 12 amino acids. CDR1 and CDR2 from the germline V gene are MNHNY and SVGAGI (reference sequence). The germline V and J ends were trimmed by 5 bases and 3 bases, with 8 bases remaining between them.

V gene TRBV5-1 combines with J gene TRBJ2-4; 9 nucleotides line up with TRBD1. This CDR3 is built from 14 residues. J lost 8 bases, V lost 4 bases, and 7 bases had no gene match. The V gene's germline CDR1 is SGHRS and CDR2 YFSETQ. The CDR3 DNA reads as TGCGCCAGCAGCCGAGGGGACAGGGAGGACATTCAGTACTTC. Translating it yields CASSRGDREDIQYF. Looking up the rest from reference TRBV5-1 and TRBJ2-4 gives the full variable domain: KAGVTQTPRYLIKTRGQQVTLSCSPISGHRSVSWYQQTPGQGLQFLFEYFSETQRNKGNFPGRFSGRQFSNSRSEMNVSTLELGDSALYLCASSRGDREDIQYFGAGTRLSVL.

This chain connects TRBV6-1 to TRBJ1-3, with 10 bases that match TRBD1. The CDR3 sequence is 15 residues long. The ends lost 5 bases at V and 6 bases at J; junction bases unmatched: 7. CDR1 and CDR2 from the germline V gene are MNHNS and SASEGT. CDR3 nucleotides: TGTGCCAGCAGTTTGGGACAGGGGACGGCAAACACCATATATTTT. It encodes CASSLGQGTANTIYF.

This clonotype was observed a few times. This chain joins TRBV20-1 and TRBJ1-6; 7 bases map to TRBD1. V was clipped by 1 base and J by 9 bases; unmatched bases: 6. The CDR3 runs to 14 residues. The germline CDR1 and CDR2 sequences are DFQATT and SNEGSKA (reference sequence). DNA for the CDR3: TGCAGTGCTAGAGGAACAGGGGAAGGTTCACCCCTCCACTTT. Protein product: CSARGTGEGSPLHF.

This rearrangement joins TRBV18 to TRBJ2-1; D is possibly TRBD1 (5 bases). Germline loops: CDR1 KGHSH, CDR2 LQKENI. V was trimmed by 3 bases and J by 8 bases, leaving 14 bases between them. The CDR3 spans 14 residues. The CDR3 region is CASSPSAGKDEQFF. The CDR3, as DNA: TGTGCCAGCTCACCTTCAGCAGGGAAGGATGAGCAGTTCTTC. Complete variable domain (other parts from reference TRBV18 and TRBJ2-1): NAGVMQNPRHLVRRRGQEARLRCSPMKGHSHVYWYRQLPEEGLKFMVYLQKENIIDESGMPKERFSAEFPKEGPSILRIQQVVRGDSAAYFCASSPSAGKDEQFFGPGTRLTVL.

The chain has TRBV2 and TRBJ2-5; D call uncertain. The V end was cut by 5 bases, the J end by 1 base, with 8 bases between. Germline loops: CDR1 SNHLY, CDR2 FYNNEI. The CDR3 runs 13 residues. CDR3 sequence (DNA): TGTGCCAGCAGTCTGATTTCCCAAGAGACCCAGTACTTC. The encoded protein is CASSLISQETQYF.

This clonotype came up a few times. The chain's CDR3 is CSVGDGSSYNEQFF. The CDR3 bases are TGCAGCGTGGGGGACGGAAGCTCCTACAATGAGCAGTTCTTC. The V gene is TRBV29-1, the J gene TRBJ2-1, with D perhaps being TRBD1 or TRBD2 (5 bases each). The V gene lost 6 bases and the J gene lost 0 bases, with 12 bases spanning the gap. CDR3 length: 14 residues. In germline, CDR1 is SQVTM, CDR2 ANQGSEA.

This clonotype was found a few times. This chain connects TRBV6-6 to TRBJ2-6; D not certain. The V gene's germline CDR1 is MNHNY and CDR2 SVGAGI (reference sequence). This CDR3 is built from 15 residues. Between the trimmed V and J ends, which lost 6 bases and 0 bases, there was a span of 9 bases. The CDR3 DNA is TGTGCCAGCAGGCCCATATTCTCTGGGGCCAACGTCCTGACTTTC. It translates to CASRPIFSGANVLTF.

This clonotype was observed a few times. The chain couples TRBV10-3 to TRBJ2-7, with TRBD1 identical over 8 bases. Trimming removed 6 bases from V and 3 bases from J; junction bases left unmatched: 10. In germline, CDR1 is ENHRY, CDR2 SYGVKD. The length of the CDR3 is 15 residues. In DNA, the CDR3 is TGTGCCATCAGGGCCGGGCAGGGGGCTAACTACGAGCAGTACGTC. Translation: CAIRAGQGANYEQYV.

This rearrangement joins TRBV7-2 to TRBJ1-6; 10 positions match TRBD1. The CDR3 is made up of 16 amino acids. Germline loops: CDR1 SGHTA, CDR2 FQGNSA. The J segment lost 14 bases and the V segment lost 1 base, leaving 11 bases of the junction unmatched. The CDR3 region is CASSLVPGQGRLTLHF. The CDR3 nucleotides read TGTGCCAGCAGCTTAGTCCCGGGACAGGGGAGATTGACCCTCCACTTT.

This clonotype was detected only a few times. The chain carries TRBV29-1 and TRBJ2-5; tentatively, D is TRBD1 (6 bases). The ends were cut back, 3 bases at V and 0 bases at J, with 14 bases in the middle. The CDR3 consists of 15 residues. Germline V gene sequence: CDR1 SQVTM, CDR2 ANQGSEA. The chain's CDR3 is CSVESGRGYQETQYF. Written as DNA, the CDR3 is TGCAGCGTTGAGTCCGGTAGGGGGTACCAAGAGACCCAGTACTTC.

The chain has TRBV20-1 and TRBJ2-1, with 12 bases identical to TRBD2. V dropped 1 base and J dropped 7; count of bases not matched to a gene: 5. The length of the CDR3 is 15 residues. Looked up from germline, CDR1 is DFQATT and CDR2 is SNEGSKA (reference sequence). CDR3 DNA: TGCAGTGCTAGAGTCTGGACTAGCGGGGTTAATGAGCAGTTCTTC. This sequence encodes CSARVWTSGVNEQFF.

This chain uses TRBV5-6 with TRBJ2-1; D might be TRBD2 (6 bases). Germline CDR1 is SGHDT and CDR2 is YYEEEE. V was trimmed by 0 bases and J by 2 bases, leaving 9 bases between them. The CDR3 is made up of 15 amino acids. CDR3 in DNA: TGTGCCAGCAGCTTGGTTGGGAGGACCTACAATGAGCAGTTCTTC. Its protein product is CASSLVGRTYNEQFF.

Ten or more counts support this clonotype. This chain uses TRBV7-2 with TRBJ2-1; 8 bases line up with TRBD2. The V gene end was trimmed by 1 base and the J gene end by 12 bases; junction bases not matched to a gene: 5. CDR1 SGHTA and CDR2 FQGNSA come from the germline V gene. The CDR3 has 13 amino acids. CDR3 DNA: TGTGCCAGCAGCTTAGGACGGGAGGGCTGGCAGTTCTTC. Its protein product is CASSLGREGWQFF.

The genes are TRBV19 and TRBJ1-1; 8 bases fit TRBD1. Trimming cost V 1 base and J 0 bases; bases outside gene matches: 7. The length of the CDR3 is 17 residues. Germline CDR1 and CDR2: LNHDA and SQIVND (reference sequence). CDR3: CASSIGPGQVMNTEAFF. As DNA, the CDR3 is TGTGCCAGTAGTATAGGTCCGGGACAGGTCATGAACACTGAAGCTTTCTTT.

This clonotype was seen repeatedly, ten times or more. The J gene is TRBJ2-1, the V gene TRBV3-1, with D perhaps assigned TRBD1 or TRBD2 (5 bases each). Per germline, CDR1 LGHDT and CDR2 YNNKEL (reference sequence). Trimming took off 0 bases at V and 6 bases at J, with 15 bases between the two ends. The CDR3 runs to 16 residues. The CDR3 loop is CASSQDLGVPFNEQFF. In DNA, the CDR3 is TGTGCCAGCAGCCAAGATTTGGGGGTCCCTTTCAATGAGCAGTTCTTC.

This clonotype was seen a few times. The rearrangement joins TRBV4-2 to TRBJ2-5; D could derive from TRBD1 or TRBD2 (5 bases each). CDR1 is LGHNA and CDR2 is YNFKEQ in the germline V gene. The V gene lost 0 bases and the J gene lost 5 bases, with 10 bases spanning the gap. The CDR3 spans 14 residues. For the CDR3, the DNA is TGTGCCAGCAGCCAAGACAGGGACGGGGAGACCCAGTACTTC. Translation: CASSQDRDGETQYF.

The gene calls are TRBV6-2 or TRBV6-3 and TRBJ2-7, with 10 bases lining up with TRBD1. This CDR3 spans 15 amino acids. V lost 2 bases to trimming and J lost 2 bases; unmatched junction nucleotides: 3. CDR1 MNHEY and CDR2 SVGEGT come from the germline V gene. The CDR3 DNA is TGTGCCAGCAGTTACGGGACAGGGGATCCCTACGAGCAGTACTTC. This encodes CASSYGTGDPYEQYF.

This clonotype was counted a few times. The chain combines TRBV6-5 with TRBJ2-1, with 7 bases lining up with TRBD2. J lost 10 bases, V lost 5 bases, and 5 bases had no gene match. CDR1 MNHEY and CDR2 SVGAGI come from the germline V gene. This CDR3 spans 12 amino acids. The CDR3 DNA reads as TGTGCCAGCAGTCCAAGCGGGGTCGAGCAGTTCTTC. This sequence encodes CASSPSGVEQFF.

This clonotype was recorded once. The chain couples TRBV28 to TRBJ2-3; tentative D call: TRBD1 (5 bases). V shed 5 bases and J shed 3 bases, with 12 bases lying between them. Germline V CDR1 and CDR2: MDHEN, SYDVKM. This CDR3 spans 14 amino acids. CDR3: CASSRNQGTDTQYF. CDR3 sequence (DNA): TGTGCCAGCAGTAGAAACCAGGGTACAGATACGCAGTATTTT.

The genes are TRBV28 and TRBJ2-3, with 8 bases aligning to TRBD2. Unmatched junction bases numbered 20, after V lost 2 bases and J lost 4 bases. Germline assignment: CDR1 MDHEN and CDR2 SYDVKM. The CDR3 is made up of 20 amino acids. CDR3 sequence: CASSLPPPFPSGGPADTQYF. In DNA form, the CDR3 reads TGTGCCAGCAGTTTACCCCCTCCCTTCCCAAGCGGGGGCCCCGCAGATACGCAGTATTTT.

In this sample, this clonotype turned up a few times. V and J are TRBV27 and TRBJ2-7; TRBD2 agrees at 9 bases. The CDR3 loop spans 16 amino acids. The germline gives CDR1 MNHEY, CDR2 SMNVEV (reference sequence). The J segment lost 4 bases and the V segment lost 6 bases, leaving 13 bases of the junction unmatched. The CDR3 loop is CASSLGRGGAWYEQYF. The CDR3 region has the DNA TGTGCCAGCAGCCTAGGACGCGGGGGGGCCTGGTACGAGCAGTACTTC.

This clonotype has only a few counts. The chain uses TRBV20-1 and TRBJ2-3, with D perhaps TRBD1 or TRBD2 (5 bases each). Germline V lookup: CDR1 DFQATT, CDR2 SNEGSKA (reference sequence). This CDR3 contains 15 residues. Deletions cut 3 bases from V and 0 bases from J, with 13 bases between. The CDR3 bases are TGCAGTGCTAGCAACCGGGACCGTAGCACAGATACGCAGTATTTT. It translates to CSASNRDRSTDTQYF.

This clonotype was counted only a few times. This chain links TRBV7-6 with TRBJ2-4, with 9 positions matching TRBD1. Losses at the gene ends were 5 bases for V and 5 bases for J; bases not matched to a gene: 10. Looked up from germline, CDR1 is SGHVS and CDR2 is FNYEAQ. This CDR3 contains 16 residues. The CDR3 region is CASSPWGGQGQNIQYF. The CDR3, as DNA: TGTGCCAGCAGCCCGTGGGGGGGACAGGGCCAAAACATTCAGTACTTC.

The rearrangement uses TRBV29-1 and TRBJ2-2; D is perhaps TRBD1 or TRBD2 (6 bases each). This CDR3 has 13 amino acids. Germline V CDR1 and CDR2: SQVTM, ANQGSEA. V lost 7 bases and J lost 4, with 13 bases in between. The CDR3 region is CSAGAGPTGELFF. In DNA form, the CDR3 reads TGCAGCGCGGGGGCGGGGCCCACCGGGGAGCTGTTTTTT.

CDR3 protein: CASSLAWDEQYF. CDR3 nucleotides: TGTGCCAGCAGTTTGGCTTGGGACGAGCAGTACTTC. The V gene is TRBV12-3 or TRBV12-4, the J gene TRBJ2-7; D not certain. The CDR3 contains 12 residues. The germline V and J ends were trimmed by 3 bases and 5 bases, with 8 bases remaining between them.